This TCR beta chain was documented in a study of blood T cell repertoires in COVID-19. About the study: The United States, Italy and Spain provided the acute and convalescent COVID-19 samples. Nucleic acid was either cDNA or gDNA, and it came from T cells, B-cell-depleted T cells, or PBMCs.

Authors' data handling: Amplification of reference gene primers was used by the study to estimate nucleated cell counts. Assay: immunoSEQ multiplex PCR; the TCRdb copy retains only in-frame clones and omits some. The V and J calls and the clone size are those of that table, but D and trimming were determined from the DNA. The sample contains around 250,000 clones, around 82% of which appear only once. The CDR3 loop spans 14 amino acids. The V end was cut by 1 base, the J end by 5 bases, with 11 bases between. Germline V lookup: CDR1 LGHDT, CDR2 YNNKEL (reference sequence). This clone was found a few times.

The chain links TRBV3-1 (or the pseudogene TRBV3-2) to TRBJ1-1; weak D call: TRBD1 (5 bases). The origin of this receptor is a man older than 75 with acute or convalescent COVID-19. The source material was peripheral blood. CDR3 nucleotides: TGTGCCAGCAGCCAAGCAGGGTCAAAGACTGAAGCTTTCTTT. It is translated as CASSQAGSKTEAFF.